This entry lists 23 T cell receptor beta chains sequenced from one sample in a study of T cell changes during pregnancy in multiple sclerosis. The repertoire was sequenced with immunoSEQ multiplex PCR; TCRdb's copy has only in-frame clones and lacks some. The data show about 49,000 clones, around 87% seen once. This specimen was peripheral blood, taken after pregnancy. These receptors originate from a female donor in good health, enrolled as a control in a pregnancy study.

The chain links TRBV25-1 to TRBJ2-7; D may be TRBD2 (5 bases). Germline CDR1 reads MGHDK; CDR2 reads SYGVNS. This CDR3 contains 12 residues. The V gene lost 6 bases and the J gene lost 1 base, with 7 bases spanning the gap. The CDR3 protein is CASRGLSYEQYF. The CDR3 nucleotides read TGTGCCAGCAGAGGACTTTCCTACGAGCAGTACTTC.

The table lists this clone with a count of one. The V gene is TRBV10-3, the J gene TRBJ2-7; 8 bases are shared with TRBD2. This CDR3 has 14 residues. CDR1 is ENHRY and CDR2 is SYGVKD in the germline V gene. The J segment lost 7 bases and the V segment lost 6 bases, leaving 11 bases of the junction unmatched. This CDR3 reads CAIRRTAGVREQYF. CDR3 coding DNA: TGTGCCATCAGAAGAACAGCGGGGGTTAGGGAGCAGTACTTC.

The chain joins TRBV13 to TRBJ2-5; no definite D call. Deletions cut 5 bases from V and 3 bases from J, with 7 bases between. The CDR3 is 12 amino acids. Germline CDR1 is PRHDT and CDR2 is FYEKMQ (reference sequence). CDR3 region: CASSQFKETQYF. CDR3 DNA: TGTGCCAGCAGCCAGTTTAAAGAGACCCAGTACTTC.

This chain uses TRBV5-1 with TRBJ2-1; 11 bases line up with TRBD2. This CDR3 has 15 amino acids. Germline V gene data show CDR1 as SGHRS and CDR2 as YFSETQ. J was trimmed by 9 bases and V by 3 bases; bases with no gene match: 8. The DNA for the CDR3 is TGCGCCAGCAGCTCGAATAGCGGGGGGGCCTCTGAGCAGTTCTTC. Its translation: CASSSNSGGASEQFF.

This clone occurred once. CDR3 in amino acids: CASSRQPSNQPQHF. For the CDR3, the DNA is TGTGCCAGCAGCAGACAGCCCAGCAATCAGCCCCAGCATTTT. V gene TRBV6-6 combines with J gene TRBJ1-5, with a tentative D call TRBD1 (5 bases). Between the trimmed V and J ends, which lost 6 bases and 1 base, there was a span of 10 bases. CDR3 length: 14 residues. Germline V lookup: CDR1 MNHNY, CDR2 SVGAGI (reference sequence).

J is TRBJ2-7 and V is TRBV19; TRBD2 agrees at 8 bases. Per the germline V gene, CDR1 is LNHDA and CDR2 is SQIVND (reference sequence). Germline trimming cut 3 bases from V and 2 bases from J; bases unmatched to any gene: 9. The CDR3 sequence is 16 residues long. The CDR3 coding sequence is TGTGCCAGTAGTATCTCCCTAGCGGGTCCTACCTACGAGCAGTACTTC. Translated: CASSISLAGPTYEQYF.

The V call is TRBV7-3, the J call TRBJ2-1; TRBD2 matches 9 bases. The CDR3 contains 18 residues. J was trimmed by 6 bases and V by 2 bases; bases with no gene match: 14. Germline-derived CDR1 and CDR2 are SGHTA and FQGTGA. This chain's CDR3 is CASSLRRVVAGVLNEQFF. The CDR3 coding sequence is TGTGCCAGCAGCTTACGCCGTGTGGTAGCGGGAGTGCTCAATGAGCAGTTCTTC.

The chain employs TRBV28 and TRBJ2-1, with TRBD2 as a possible D gene (6 bases). Per the germline V gene, CDR1 is MDHEN and CDR2 is SYDVKM. This CDR3 comprises 15 residues. V lost 5 bases, J lost 3 bases, and 14 bases lay in between. In DNA, the CDR3 is TGTGCCAGCAGTACCGGAGGGACTGACTACAATGAGCAGTTCTTC. It translates to CASSTGGTDYNEQFF.

The chain links TRBV9 to TRBJ2-1; 8 bases are shared with TRBD2. Germline loops: CDR1 SGDLS, CDR2 YYNGEE. The V segment lost 0 bases and the J segment 9 bases; nucleotides outside the gene matches: 5. The CDR3 covers 14 residues. The CDR3 spells CASSVDPGGGEQFF. For the CDR3, the DNA is TGTGCCAGCAGCGTAGATCCGGGAGGGGGTGAGCAGTTCTTC.

J is TRBJ2-1 and V is TRBV6-1; 11 bases fit TRBD2. The CDR3 is 18 amino acids. CDR1 and CDR2 (germline): MNHNS, SASEGT. Losses at the gene ends were 1 base for V and 2 bases for J; bases not matched to a gene: 7. CDR3 protein: CASSEGLAGGSTYNEQFF. The CDR3 DNA sequence: TGTGCCAGCAGTGAAGGGCTAGCGGGAGGTTCCACCTACAATGAGCAGTTCTTC.

V and J are TRBV6-1 and TRBJ1-6; 7 nucleotides agree with TRBD1. The trim removed 4 bases at V and 5 bases at J, leaving 8 bases unmatched. Germline values: CDR1 MNHNS, CDR2 SASEGT. This CDR3 is built from 16 residues. The CDR3 DNA follows: TGTGCCAGCAGTGCAAGGGGGCTTCCAAATAATTCACCCCTCCACTTT. Translation: CASSARGLPNNSPLHF.

The chain couples TRBV5-4 to TRBJ1-2, with 11 bases lining up with TRBD1. The CDR3 extends over 16 amino acids. CDR1 is SGHNT, CDR2 YYREEE, per germline (reference sequence). V lost 4 bases to trimming and J lost 2 bases; unmatched junction nucleotides: 7. The CDR3 bases are TGTGCCAGCAGCCGGGGACAGGGGGGGGCAAACTATGGCTACACCTTC. Its translation is CASSRGQGGANYGYTF.

The J gene is TRBJ2-5, the V gene TRBV7-7; D is perhaps TRBD2 (6 bases). The V end lost 5 bases, the J end lost 2 bases, and 12 bases lay between the germline ends. Germline loops: CDR1 SSHAT, CDR2 FNYEAQ (reference sequence). The CDR3 contains 14 residues. CDR3 sequence: CASSAEAGQETQYF. The CDR3 DNA reads as TGTGCCAGCAGCGCCGAGGCGGGACAAGAGACCCAGTACTTC.

The gene calls are TRBV7-8 and TRBJ1-1, with D uncertain. Per germline, CDR1 SGHVS and CDR2 FQNEAQ. The V end lost 3 bases, the J end lost 8 bases, and 13 bases lay between the germline ends. The CDR3 is 13 amino acids. The CDR3, as DNA: TGTGCCAGCAGCTTTTTAAAGAGAGGGGAAGCTTTCTTT. Protein sequence: CASSFLKRGEAFF.

The rearrangement joins TRBV6-5 to TRBJ2-1, with TRBD2 as a possible D gene (5 bases). Trimming left V 6 bases short and J 6 bases short, with 15 bases between. Germline V gene data show CDR1 as MNHEY and CDR2 as SVGAGI. This CDR3 region has 14 residues. CDR3 coding DNA: TGTGCCAGCAGAGCCGGGGAAGTCGTCAATGAGCAGTTCTTC. As protein: CASRAGEVVNEQFF.

V gene TRBV4-1 combines with J gene TRBJ2-4; 8 bases align to TRBD2. CDR1 and CDR2 from the germline V gene are MGHRA and YSYEKL. There are 18 residues in the CDR3. V was clipped by 4 bases and J by 0 bases; unmatched bases: 11. The DNA for the CDR3 is TGCGCCAGCAGCCTCGGCGGGGGAGCGGGGGTAGCCAAAAACATTCAGTACTTC. Translating it yields CASSLGGGAGVAKNIQYF.

The chain links TRBV7-9 to TRBJ2-1; D perhaps matches TRBD2 (5 bases). In germline, CDR1 is SEHNR, CDR2 FQNEAQ (reference sequence). The V and J ends lost 8 bases and 3 bases respectively, with 11 bases between them. This CDR3 has 13 residues. CDR3 coding DNA: TGTGCCAGCCGTCGGACTCTCTACAATGAGCAGTTCTTC. Its translation is CASRRTLYNEQFF.

The gene calls are TRBV4-2 and TRBJ2-1; a possible D gene is TRBD2 (5 bases). Germline V gene data show CDR1 as LGHNA and CDR2 as YNFKEQ. The CDR3 has 14 amino acids. The V end was cut by 3 bases, the J end by 9 bases, with 15 bases between. The CDR3 loop reads CASSHPTTHSEQFF. The CDR3, as DNA: TGTGCCAGCAGCCACCCGACTACACACAGTGAGCAGTTCTTC.

The CDR3 sequence is CAISDIAQPQHF. CDR3 DNA sequence: TGTGCCATCAGTGACATAGCTCAGCCCCAGCATTTT. The rearrangement links TRBV10-3 to TRBJ1-5; D uncertain. With 3 bases removed from V and 6 bases from J, the gap between germline ends came to 6 bases. Germline V gene sequence: CDR1 ENHRY, CDR2 SYGVKD. The CDR3 runs 12 residues.

The chain is built from TRBV4-2 and TRBJ2-2; D gene uncertain. This CDR3 contains 13 residues. The germline CDR1 and CDR2 sequences are LGHNA and YNFKEQ. V dropped 3 bases and J dropped 4 bases, with 6 bases sitting between them. The CDR3 here is CASSHRSTGELFF. The CDR3 bases are TGTGCCAGCAGCCATCGTTCCACCGGGGAGCTGTTTTTT.

The chain is built from TRBV7-2 and TRBJ2-3; 10 bases map to TRBD2. Germline CDR1 SGHTA, CDR2 FQGNSA. The length of the CDR3 is 16 residues. J lost 4 bases, V lost 1 base, and 5 bases had no gene match. The CDR3 DNA is TGTGCCAGCAGCTTAGAGAGTAGCGGGGGGTCAGATACGCAGTATTTT. Protein: CASSLESSGGSDTQYF.

The chain links TRBV27 to TRBJ2-1, with TRBD2 matching 7 bases. Per the germline V gene, CDR1 is MNHEY and CDR2 is SMNVEV (reference sequence). Trimming removed 2 bases from V and 6 bases from J; junction bases left unmatched: 7. The CDR3 is 15 amino acids. CDR3 amino acids: CASSLQAGRSNEQFF. CDR3 bases: TGTGCCAGCAGTTTACAAGCGGGAAGGTCCAATGAGCAGTTCTTC.

The chain carries TRBV7-7 and TRBJ2-1, with 8 bases that match TRBD2. The germline V gene encodes CDR1 SSHAT and CDR2 FNYEAQ (reference sequence). Trimming took 2 bases from V and 9 from J; bases not matched to a gene: 21. CDR3 size: 19 residues. Here the CDR3 reads CASSLTRPGTRIVESEQFF. DNA for the CDR3: TGTGCCAGCAGCTTAACTCGGCCCGGGACTAGAATTGTGGAAAGTGAGCAGTTCTTC. Based on the CDR3 plus reference TRBV7-7 and TRBJ2-1, the full variable domain is GAGVSQSPRYKVTKRGQDVTLRCDPISSHATLYWYQQALGQGPEFLTYFNYEAQPDKSGLPSDRFSAERPEGSISTLTIQRTEQRDSAMYRCASSLTRPGTRIVESEQFFGPGTRLTVL.